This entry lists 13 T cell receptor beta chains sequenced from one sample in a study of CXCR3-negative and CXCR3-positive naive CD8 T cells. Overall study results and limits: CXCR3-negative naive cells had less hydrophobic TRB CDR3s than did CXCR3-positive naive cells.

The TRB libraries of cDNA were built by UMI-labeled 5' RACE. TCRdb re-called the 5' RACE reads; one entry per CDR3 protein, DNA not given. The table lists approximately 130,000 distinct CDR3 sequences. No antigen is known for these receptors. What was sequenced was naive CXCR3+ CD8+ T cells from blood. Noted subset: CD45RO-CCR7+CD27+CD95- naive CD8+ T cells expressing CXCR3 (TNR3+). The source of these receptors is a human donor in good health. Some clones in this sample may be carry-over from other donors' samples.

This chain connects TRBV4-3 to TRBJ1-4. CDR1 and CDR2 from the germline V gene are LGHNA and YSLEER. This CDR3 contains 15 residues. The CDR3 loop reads CASSQVQSTNEKLFF.

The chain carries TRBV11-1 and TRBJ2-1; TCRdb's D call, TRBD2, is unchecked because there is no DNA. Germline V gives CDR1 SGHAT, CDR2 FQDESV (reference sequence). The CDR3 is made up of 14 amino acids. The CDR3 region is CASRPLAGHNEQFF.

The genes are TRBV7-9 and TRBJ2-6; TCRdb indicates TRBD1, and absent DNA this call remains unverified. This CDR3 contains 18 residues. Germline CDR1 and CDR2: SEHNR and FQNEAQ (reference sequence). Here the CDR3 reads CASSADRGKASGANVLTF.

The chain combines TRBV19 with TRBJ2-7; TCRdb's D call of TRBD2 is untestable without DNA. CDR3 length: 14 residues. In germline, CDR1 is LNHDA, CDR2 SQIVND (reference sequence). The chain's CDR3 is CASSPSFFPDEQYF.

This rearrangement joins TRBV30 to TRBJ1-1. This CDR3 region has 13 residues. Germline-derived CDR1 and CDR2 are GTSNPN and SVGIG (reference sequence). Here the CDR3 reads CAWGEVLNTEAFF.

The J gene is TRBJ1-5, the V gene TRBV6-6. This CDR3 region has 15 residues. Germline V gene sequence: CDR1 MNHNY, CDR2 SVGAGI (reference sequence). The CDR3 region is CASSYDPAAEQPQHF.

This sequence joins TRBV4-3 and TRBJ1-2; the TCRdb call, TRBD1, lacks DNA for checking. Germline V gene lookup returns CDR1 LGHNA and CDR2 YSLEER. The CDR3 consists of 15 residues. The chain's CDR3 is CASSQDRTGAYGYTF.

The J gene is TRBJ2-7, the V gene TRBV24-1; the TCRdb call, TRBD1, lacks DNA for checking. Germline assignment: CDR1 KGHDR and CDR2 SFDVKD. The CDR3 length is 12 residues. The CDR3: CATSRQGYEQYF.

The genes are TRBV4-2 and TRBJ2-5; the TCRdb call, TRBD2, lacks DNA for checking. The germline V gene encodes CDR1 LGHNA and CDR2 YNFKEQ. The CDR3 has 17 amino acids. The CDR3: CASSQGQSGGLEETQYF.

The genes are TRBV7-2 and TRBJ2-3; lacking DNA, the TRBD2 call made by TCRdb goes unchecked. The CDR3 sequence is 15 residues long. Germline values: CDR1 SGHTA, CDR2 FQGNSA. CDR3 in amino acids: CASSSTGGRTDTQYF.

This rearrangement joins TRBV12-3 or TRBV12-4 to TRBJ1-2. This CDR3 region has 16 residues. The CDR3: CASSFREETANYGYTF.

This CDR3 reads CSVVLAGRTGELFF. V and J are TRBV29-1 and TRBJ2-2; the TCRdb D gene call, TRBD2, has no DNA to confirm it. The CDR3 sequence is 14 residues long. Per the germline V gene, CDR1 is SQVTM and CDR2 is ANQGSEA.

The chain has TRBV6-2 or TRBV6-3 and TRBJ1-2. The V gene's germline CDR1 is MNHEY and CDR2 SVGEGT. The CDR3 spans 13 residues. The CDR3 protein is CASSSDDLYGYTF.